A selection of T cell receptor beta chains follows, all from one sample in a study of blood T cell repertoires in COVID-19. Profiled with immunoSEQ multiplex PCR; TCRdb holds only in-frame clones, not every one. The table includes roughly 400,000 clones, about 88% detected once. Sequencing was carried out using PBMCs or T cells enriched from blood (not recorded which). The receptor set was obtained from a woman aged 18-29 years who had been exposed to COVID-19. The CDR3 runs from the conserved cysteine through the conserved F or W. Each record gives: V gene, D gene, J gene, clone size, CDR3 DNA, CDR3 protein. D genes are given only for firm matches. Clone size is not always given. Where it is, it says once, few, many or a class for expanded clones.

TRBV5-1	NA	TRBJ1-2	NA	TGCGCCAGCAGCCACACCAGGGAAGACTATGGCTACACCTTC	CASSHTREDYGYTF
TRBV11-2	TRBD2	TRBJ2-3	NA	TGTGCCAGCAGCCCCAGACTAGCGGGGAGCACAGATACGCAGTATTTT	CASSPRLAGSTDTQYF
TRBV3-1/TRBV3-2	TRBD2	TRBJ2-4	NA	TGTGCCAGCAGCCCGGGGGGGGGACTAGCCAAAAACATTCAGTACTTC	CASSPGGGLAKNIQYF
TRBV28	NA	TRBJ1-4	NA	TGTGCCAGCAGTTTAGGGGGCAAACTGTTTTTT	CASSLGGKLFF
TRBV5-1	NA	TRBJ2-1	NA	TGCGCCAGCAGCTCCGACACTAGCTCTCTGGGGAATGAGCAGTTCTTC	CASSSDTSSLGNEQFF
TRBV3-1/TRBV3-2	TRBD1	TRBJ2-5	few	TGTGCCAGCACCTGGACAGGGATACAAGAGACCCAGTACTTC	CASTWTGIQETQYF
TRBV9	TRBD2	TRBJ2-3	NA	TGTGCCAGCAGCCCAGATTTTAGGGGGGGGACTAGCGGGAGCACAGATACGCAGTATTTT	CASSPDFRGGTSGSTDTQYF
TRBV12-3/TRBV12-4	NA	TRBJ1-1	NA	TGTGCCAGCAGTTTAGGGCAGGGGACGGCTTTCTTT	CASSLGQGTAFF
TRBV5-1	NA	TRBJ2-7	NA	TGCGCCAGCAGCTTGGTAGGGGTGGGTGTGCAGTACTTC	CASSLVGVGVQYF
TRBV10-3	TRBD1	TRBJ2-3	NA	TGTGCCATCAGTGAGTCGGACAGGGGTAGCACAGATACGCAGTATTTT	CAISESDRGSTDTQYF
TRBV4-1	NA	TRBJ2-1	NA	TGCGCCAGCAGCCAAGACCGGCTAGCCTGGTACCGCCTCTCCTACAATGAGCAGTTCTTC	CASSQDRLAWYRLSYNEQFF
TRBV11-2	TRBD2	TRBJ2-1	NA	TGTGCCAGCAGCCAACTTCTAGCGGGAGGGAACAATGAGCAGTTCTTC	CASSQLLAGGNNEQFF
TRBV29-1	NA	TRBJ2-7	few	TGCAGCGTTGATGGGCGGGCCCTCTACGAGCAGTACTTC	CSVDGRALYEQYF
TRBV6-5	NA	TRBJ1-6	NA	TGTGCCAGCAGTTACAGGGAGTATAATTCACCCCTCCACTTT	CASSYREYNSPLHF
TRBV7-3	TRBD1	TRBJ2-2	NA	TGTGCCAGCAGCTCGCCGACAGGGGTGGGGCTGTTTTTT	CASSSPTGVGLFF
TRBV3-1/TRBV3-2	NA	TRBJ2-1	NA	TGTGCCAGCAGCCAAGACATTAGGCAGTTCTTC	CASSQDIRQFF
TRBV28	NA	TRBJ1-1	once	TGTGCCAGCAGTTTTTTACAGCCTGTTACTGAAGCTTTCTTT	CASSFLQPVTEAFF
TRBV2	NA	TRBJ2-1	few	TGTGCCAGCATTTTCGGGGTAAGCTCCTACAATGAGCAGTTCTTC	CASIFGVSSYNEQFF
TRBV12-3/TRBV12-4	TRBD1	TRBJ2-7	once	TGTGCCGCCGGACGGACAGGAACCTACGAGCAGTACTTC	CAAGRTGTYEQYF
TRBV6-5	NA	TRBJ1-2	NA	TGTGCCAGCAGTTACTCACCGGGGGCTAACTATGGCTACACCTTC	CASSYSPGANYGYTF
TRBV28	NA	TRBJ1-5	NA	TGTGCCAGCACAAGGGCTATGGGCGGGGAACAGCCCCAGCATTTT	CASTRAMGGEQPQHF
TRBV3-1/TRBV3-2	TRBD1	TRBJ1-6	NA	TGTGCCAGCAGCCTCCAAGGGGAGACAGGGCCCTATAATTCACCCCTCCACTTT	CASSLQGETGPYNSPLHF
TRBV3-1/TRBV3-2	NA	TRBJ2-7	NA	TGTGCCAGCAGCCAAGGGATCCTAGATTTTGCCTACGAGCAGTACTTC	CASSQGILDFAYEQYF
TRBV18	NA	TRBJ2-1	once	TGTGCCAGCTCACCCTTCGAGGGCTATGAGCAGTTCTTC	CASSPFEGYEQFF
TRBV5-1	NA	TRBJ1-4	NA	TGCGCCAGCAGCTTGGACAGGGACACTAATGAAAAACTGTTTTTT	CASSLDRDTNEKLFF
TRBV12-3/TRBV12-4	NA	TRBJ2-7	NA	TGTGCCAGCAGCCCCCTCCAGAACGAGCAGTACTTC	CASSPLQNEQYF
TRBV7-6	NA	TRBJ2-5	NA	TGTGCCAGCAGCTTCCTTAACCAAGAGACCCAGTACTTC	CASSFLNQETQYF
TRBV2	TRBD1	TRBJ2-5	NA	TGTGCCAGCAAGGGGACAGGGACCAAGACCCAGTACTTC	CASKGTGTKTQYF
TRBV11-2	NA	TRBJ2-1	NA	TGTGCCAGCAGCCCTCACCCGGGGTTATACAATGAGCAGTTCTTC	CASSPHPGLYNEQFF
TRBV28	TRBD1	TRBJ1-2	NA	TGTGCCAGCACTCAGACAGGGGATGACTATGGCTACACCTTC	CASTQTGDDYGYTF
TRBV28	NA	TRBJ1-1	NA	TGTGCCAGCAGCGTAAGGTCGACAGGCGAGAGGTTCACTCAAGCTTTCTTT	CASSVRSTGERFTQAFF
TRBV12-5	NA	TRBJ2-4	NA	TGTGCTAGTGGGCCGGGGGATGCCAAAAACATTCAGTACTTC	CASGPGDAKNIQYF
TRBV6-5	TRBD1	TRBJ1-6	NA	TGTGCCAGCAGCCGTGGACAGGGGAAGTCACCCCTCCACTTT	CASSRGQGKSPLHF
TRBV2	NA	TRBJ1-6	NA	TGTGCCAGCAGCGGAAGGACAGCTAATTCACCCCTCCACTTT	CASSGRTANSPLHF
TRBV12-3/TRBV12-4	NA	TRBJ1-4	few	TGTGCCAGCACCGGGGGTGGCGAAAAACTGTTTTTT	CASTGGGEKLFF
TRBV6-5	TRBD2	TRBJ2-1	NA	TGTGCCAGCAGGTCCCCCGGGACTAGCCCGATGGCGCAGTTCTTC	CASRSPGTSPMAQFF
TRBV25-1	NA	TRBJ2-2	NA	TGTGCCACATCTCCTAACAGCTACAACACCGGGGAGCTGTTTTTT	CATSPNSYNTGELFF
TRBV15	TRBD1	TRBJ1-5	NA	TGTGCCACCAGCGGGGACAGGGGGCGTAATCAGCCCCAGCATTTT	CATSGDRGRNQPQHF
TRBV14	TRBD2	TRBJ2-2	once	TGTGCCAGCAGCCAAGGTGCGGGAGTAAACACCGGGGAGCTGTTTTTT	CASSQGAGVNTGELFF
TRBV3-1/TRBV3-2	NA	TRBJ1-5	few	TGTGCCAGCAGCCAAAAGGGGCGAGAGGGGGGCAATCAGCCCCAGCATTTT	CASSQKGREGGNQPQHF